Presented here are 19 T cell receptor beta chains from one specimen sequenced in a study of T cell repertoires in cytomegalovirus infection. Each CDR3 protein gets one entry after TCRdb re-called the reads with MiXCR. The sample lists about 680,000 distinct CDR3 sequences, 20% to 25% occurring once. The sample taken for sequencing was CD8+ T cells from PBMCs. The receptors derive from a human donor in good health (CMV status not recorded). Some clones in this sample may be carry-over from other donors' samples.

There are many counts of this clonotype. V and J are TRBV5-6 and TRBJ1-1; D might be TRBD1 (5 bases). The V gene lost 4 bases and the J gene lost 4 bases, with 14 bases spanning the gap. The V gene's germline CDR1 is SGHDT and CDR2 YYEEEE. This CDR3 has 14 residues. CDR3 sequence (DNA): TGTGCCAGCAGCCCGGAAGGGGTGGGCACTGAAGCTTTCTTT. Protein sequence: CASSPEGVGTEAFF.

This clonotype was recorded many times. The V gene is TRBV7-6, the J gene TRBJ2-2, with 10 bases aligning to TRBD1. The CDR3 is 17 residues long. Per germline, CDR1 SGHVS and CDR2 FNYEAQ. Losses at the gene ends were 8 bases for V and 5 bases for J; bases not matched to a gene: 14. The CDR3 here is CASVKPGTGDRTGELFF. CDR3 DNA: TGTGCCAGCGTCAAGCCAGGGACAGGGGACCGGACCGGGGAGCTGTTTTTT.

This clonotype occurred many times. V gene TRBV7-2 combines with J gene TRBJ2-2, with 7 nucleotides matching TRBD2. Germline CDR1 is SGHTA and CDR2 is FQGNSA. The CDR3 consists of 13 residues. Trimming took 10 bases from V and 1 from J; bases not matched to a gene: 3. CDR3: CANERGNTGELFF. CDR3 bases: TGTGCCAACGAGCGGGGGAACACCGGGGAGCTGTTTTTT. Supplemented by reference TRBV7-2 and TRBJ2-2, the full variable domain reads GAGVSQSPSNKVTEKGKDVELRCDPISGHTALYWYRQSLGQGLEFLIYFQGNSAPDKSGLPSDRFSAERTGGSVSTLTIQRTQQEDSAVYLCANERGNTGELFFGEGSRLTVL.

This clonotype was seen at least ten times. The chain uses TRBV28 and TRBJ2-5, with 8 bases aligning to TRBD2. The CDR3 has 16 amino acids. Trimming cost V 6 bases and J 1 base; bases outside gene matches: 10. The germline CDR1 and CDR2 sequences are MDHEN and SYDVKM. The CDR3 region has the DNA TGTGCCAGCAGCTCTGTTTCGGGGGGGCCCCAAGAGACCCAGTACTTC. Amino acids: CASSSVSGGPQETQYF.

This clonotype has just a few counts. The chain employs TRBV14 and TRBJ1-3; D might be TRBD1 (6 bases). The CDR3 sequence is 15 residues long. V shed 7 bases and J shed 1 base, with 14 bases lying between them. Germline V gene data show CDR1 as SGHDN and CDR2 as FVKESK. This chain's CDR3 is CASNPGHSSGNTIYF. The CDR3 nucleotides are TGTGCCAGCAACCCGGGACACTCTTCTGGAAACACCATATATTTT.

The J gene is TRBJ2-5, the V gene TRBV20-1; 11 bases are a match to TRBD2. Germline CDR1 reads DFQATT; CDR2 reads SNEGSKA (reference sequence). Trimming removed 0 bases from V and 5 bases from J; junction bases left unmatched: 8. The CDR3 consists of 16 residues. CDR3 sequence: CSARDLAGGPQETQYF. The DNA for the CDR3 is TGCAGTGCTAGAGATCTAGCGGGGGGTCCCCAGGAGACCCAGTACTTC.

The chain has TRBV28 and TRBJ2-1; D ambiguous. V was pared by 10 bases and J by 2 bases, with 21 bases between. This CDR3 is built from 16 residues. The germline gives CDR1 MDHEN, CDR2 SYDVKM. The CDR3 DNA follows: TGTGCCACCGAAACAGTTAGTGAAACGACCTACAATGAGCAGTTCTTC. Translated: CATETVSETTYNEQFF.

This clonotype was picked up many times. The V gene is TRBV12-3 or TRBV12-4, the J gene TRBJ2-1, with D tentatively TRBD2 (5 bases). CDR3 length: 13 residues. The V end lost 3 bases, the J end lost 4 bases, and 7 bases lay between the germline ends. The DNA for the CDR3 is TGTGCCAGCAGTTTCGGGGTATACAATGAGCAGTTCTTC. It specifies CASSFGVYNEQFF.

This clonotype was recorded a few times. V usage is TRBV10-3 and J usage is TRBJ1-1; no firm D call. Germline V gene lookup returns CDR1 ENHRY and CDR2 SYGVKD. The CDR3 contains 13 residues. Trimming left V 0 bases short and J 0 bases short, with 2 bases between. CDR3 nucleotides: TGTGCCATCAGTGAGTCCATGAACACTGAAGCTTTCTTT. Translating gives CAISESMNTEAFF.

This clonotype was counted many times. One end of the junction does not line up with germline, which may come from a read error. This rearrangement joins TRBV7-7 to TRBJ2-5; 13 bases agree with TRBD2. The CDR3 loop spans 18 amino acids. Germline V lookup: CDR1 SSHAT, CDR2 FNYEAQ (reference sequence). This chain's CDR3 is CASSLGLAGAKRQETQYF. For the CDR3, the DNA is TGTGCTAGCAGCTTAGGACTAGCGGGGGCTAAGCGCCAAGAGACCCAGTACTTC.

This clonotype was seen many times. The chain carries TRBV7-2 and TRBJ2-3; 9 bases are shared with TRBD2. The CDR3 totals 16 residues. The V gene end was trimmed by 1 base and the J gene end by 2 bases; junction bases not matched to a gene: 4. The germline gives CDR1 SGHTA, CDR2 FQGNSA. The CDR3 bases are TGTGCCAGCAGCTTAGTAGCGGGGGCCGCCACAGATACGCAGTATTTT. Protein product: CASSLVAGAATDTQYF.

This rearrangement joins TRBV10-3 to TRBJ2-7, with 9 bases lining up with TRBD1. The germline V gene encodes CDR1 ENHRY and CDR2 SYGVKD. With 3 bases clipped from V and 5 bases from J, the junction kept 2 bases outside the gene matches. The CDR3 loop spans 13 amino acids. CDR3 in amino acids: CAISDRTGDEQYF. CDR3 in DNA: TGTGCCATCAGTGACCGGACAGGGGACGAGCAGTACTTC.

V and J are TRBV18 and TRBJ2-1; tentatively, D is TRBD1 (5 bases). Germline CDR1 and CDR2: KGHSH and LQKENI. The V end lost 0 bases, the J end lost 6 bases, and 15 bases lay between the germline ends. CDR3 length: 16 residues. CDR3 sequence: CASSPPDILEVNEQFF. The DNA of the CDR3 is TGTGCCAGCTCACCACCGGACATCTTAGAGGTCAATGAGCAGTTCTTC.

This clonotype was picked up many times. The chain links TRBV7-2 to TRBJ2-1; 13 bases match TRBD2. In germline, CDR1 is SGHTA, CDR2 FQGNSA. This CDR3 spans 16 amino acids. Trimming cost V 1 base and J 8 bases; bases outside gene matches: 5. CDR3 sequence reads: CASSLELAGGKDEQFF. As DNA, the CDR3 is TGTGCCAGCAGCTTAGAACTAGCGGGGGGGAAAGATGAGCAGTTCTTC.

This clonotype was picked up many times. The chain couples TRBV7-2 to TRBJ2-2; 12 bases match TRBD2. The CDR3 runs to 17 residues. Trimming removed 4 bases from V and 3 bases from J; junction bases left unmatched: 6. Germline CDR1 and CDR2: SGHTA and FQGNSA. In nucleotides, the CDR3 is TGTGCCAGCAGCTACACTAGCGGGGGGCCGTACACCGGGGAGCTGTTTTTT. Residues: CASSYTSGGPYTGELFF.

The chain carries TRBV7-6 and TRBJ2-2, with TRBD2 matching over 9 bases. Germline-derived CDR1 and CDR2 are SGHVS and FNYEAQ. The CDR3 is made up of 16 amino acids. After removal of 4 bases from V and 4 bases from J, the junction contained 7 bases not matched to a gene. The CDR3 DNA reads as TGTGCCAGCAGCTCCTCCGGCGGGGGGGCCACCGGGGAGCTGTTTTTT. Residues: CASSSSGGGATGELFF.

Many counts were recorded for this clonotype. This sequence joins TRBV7-2 and TRBJ2-7, with 8 bases fitting TRBD2. CDR1 is SGHTA, CDR2 FQGNSA, per germline. Germline trimming cut 5 bases from V and 2 bases from J; bases unmatched to any gene: 5. The CDR3 length is 14 residues. The CDR3: CASSPGGAPYEQYF. The CDR3 DNA follows: TGTGCCAGCAGCCCCGGGGGGGCCCCCTACGAGCAGTACTTC.

V usage is TRBV23-1 and J usage is TRBJ1-1, with 9 nucleotides matching TRBD1. TRBV23-1 is flagged as an ORF with uncertain function. The CDR3 is 16 amino acids. V was clipped by 2 bases and J by 1 base; unmatched bases: 5. Written as DNA, the CDR3 is TGCGCCAGCAGTCAACTCGGGGGACAGGGGAACACTGAAGCTTTCTTT. This translates into CASSQLGGQGNTEAFF.

V usage is TRBV7-9 and J usage is TRBJ2-3; D is unresolved. CDR1 SEHNR and CDR2 FQNEAQ come from the germline V gene (reference sequence). CDR3 length: 12 residues. V was shortened by 5 bases and J by 6 bases, with 9 bases between the two germline ends. The CDR3 sequence: CASSPGYDTQYF. DNA for the CDR3: TGTGCCAGCAGCCCCGGGTACGATACGCAGTATTTT.